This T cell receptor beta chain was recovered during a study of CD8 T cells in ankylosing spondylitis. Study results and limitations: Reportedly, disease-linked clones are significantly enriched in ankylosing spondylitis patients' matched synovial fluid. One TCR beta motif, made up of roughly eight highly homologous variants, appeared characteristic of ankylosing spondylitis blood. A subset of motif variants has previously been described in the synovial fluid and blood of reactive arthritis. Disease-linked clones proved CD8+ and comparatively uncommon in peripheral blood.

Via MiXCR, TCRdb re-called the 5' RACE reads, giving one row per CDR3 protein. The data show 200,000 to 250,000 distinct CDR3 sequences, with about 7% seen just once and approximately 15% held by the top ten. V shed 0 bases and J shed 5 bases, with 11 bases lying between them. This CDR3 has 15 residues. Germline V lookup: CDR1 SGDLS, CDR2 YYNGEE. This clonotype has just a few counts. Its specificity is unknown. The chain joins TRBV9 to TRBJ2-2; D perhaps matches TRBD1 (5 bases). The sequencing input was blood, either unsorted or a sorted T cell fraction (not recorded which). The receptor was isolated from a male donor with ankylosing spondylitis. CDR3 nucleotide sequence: TGTGCCAGCAGCGTAGGGCGAAGGGGTACCGGGGAGCTGTTTTTT. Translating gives CASSVGRRGTGELFF.